The TCR beta chain described here comes from a study of shared clonotypes between healthy human individuals. Study results and caveats: It was only blood that was sampled, and tissue repertoires likely differ.

The naive CD8 fraction comprised CD45RO-negative cells positively selected for CCR7 and excluded terminally differentiated effector memory CD45RA+ cells. The V end lost 6 bases, the J end lost 10 bases, and 19 bases lay between the germline ends. Germline lookup yields CDR1 MRHNA and CDR2 SNTAGT. The CDR3 is 14 amino acids. Repertoires were generated with immunoSEQ multiplex PCR, while TCRdb's copy carries only in-frame clones and drops some. The profile shows almost 700,000 clones, around 92% of them singletons. Concerning this clone: What it binds is unknown.

The sequence derives from a man younger than 40 in good health. The chain has TRBV6-4 and TRBJ2-1, with D unresolved. Sequencing input: naive CD8+ T cells sorted from blood. CDR3 loop: CASSPIRASSEQFF. CDR3 nucleotide sequence: TGTGCCAGCAGCCCCATCCGGGCCTCCAGCGAGCAGTTCTTC.